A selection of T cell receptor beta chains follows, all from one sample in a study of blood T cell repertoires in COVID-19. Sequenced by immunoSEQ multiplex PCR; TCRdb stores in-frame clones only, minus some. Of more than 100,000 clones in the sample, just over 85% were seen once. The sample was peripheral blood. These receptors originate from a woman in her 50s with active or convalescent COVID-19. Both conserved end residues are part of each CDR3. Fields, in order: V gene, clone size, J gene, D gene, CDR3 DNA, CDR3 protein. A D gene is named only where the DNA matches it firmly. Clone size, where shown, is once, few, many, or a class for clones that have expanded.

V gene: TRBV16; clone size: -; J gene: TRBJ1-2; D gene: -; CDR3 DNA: TGTGCCAGCAGCCAATCTCCGGTACGGGTTGGCTACACCTTC; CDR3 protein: CASSQSPVRVGYTF
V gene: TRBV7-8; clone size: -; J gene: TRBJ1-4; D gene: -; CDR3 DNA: TGTGCCAGCAGCGTCCGGGAGGAGGTCAATGAAAAACTGTTTTTT; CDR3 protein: CASSVREEVNEKLFF
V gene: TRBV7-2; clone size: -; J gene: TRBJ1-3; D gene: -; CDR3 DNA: TGTGCCAGCAGCGCTGACAGACTGATCTCTGGAAACACCATATATTTT; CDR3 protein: CASSADRLISGNTIYF
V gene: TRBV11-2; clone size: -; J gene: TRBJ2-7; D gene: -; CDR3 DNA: TGTGCCAGCAGCTTAGAAATCGGAGCAGCCTACGAGCAGTACTTC; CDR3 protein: CASSLEIGAAYEQYF
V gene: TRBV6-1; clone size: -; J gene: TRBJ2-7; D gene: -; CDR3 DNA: TGTGCCAGCAGTGAATTTTTCAGGACTACCTACGAGCAGTACTTC; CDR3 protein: CASSEFFRTTYEQYF
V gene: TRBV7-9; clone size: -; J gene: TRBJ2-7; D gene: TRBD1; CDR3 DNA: TGTGCCAGCAGCCAGGACAGGGCCCCCTACGAGCAGTACTTC; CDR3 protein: CASSQDRAPYEQYF
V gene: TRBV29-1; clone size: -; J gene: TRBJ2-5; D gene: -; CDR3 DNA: TGCAGCGTGCGAGGGGAGACCCAGTACTTC; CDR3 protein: CSVRGETQYF
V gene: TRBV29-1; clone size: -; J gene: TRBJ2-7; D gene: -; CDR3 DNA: TGCAGCGTTAACAGCTTAGAATACGAGCAGTACTTC; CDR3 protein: CSVNSLEYEQYF
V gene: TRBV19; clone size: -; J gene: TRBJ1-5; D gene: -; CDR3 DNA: TGTGCCAGTAGTATACCGCAGGGTCAGCCCCAGCATTTT; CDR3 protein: CASSIPQGQPQHF
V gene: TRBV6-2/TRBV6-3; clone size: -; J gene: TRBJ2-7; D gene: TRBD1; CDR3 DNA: TGTGCCAGCAGCTTACCCGAGGAAGGGGACAGGGGGCTTTTCGAGCAGTACTTC; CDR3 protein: CASSLPEEGDRGLFEQYF
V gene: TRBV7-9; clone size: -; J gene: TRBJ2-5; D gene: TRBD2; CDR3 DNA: TGTGCCAGCCGGGAGGAAGAGACTCAGTACTTC; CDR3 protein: CASREEETQYF
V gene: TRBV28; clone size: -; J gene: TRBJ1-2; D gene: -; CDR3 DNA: TGTGCCAGCAGTTTAGGCTGGACAGTTTATGGCTACACCTTC; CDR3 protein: CASSLGWTVYGYTF
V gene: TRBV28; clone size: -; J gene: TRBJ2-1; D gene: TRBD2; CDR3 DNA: TGTGCCAGCAGTTTAGGACTAGCGAATGAGCAGTTCTTC; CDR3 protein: CASSLGLANEQFF
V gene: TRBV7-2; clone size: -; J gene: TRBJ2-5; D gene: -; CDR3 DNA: TGTGCCAGCAGCTTAGGACTGGGCAGGGAAGAGACCCAGTACTTC; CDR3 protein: CASSLGLGREETQYF
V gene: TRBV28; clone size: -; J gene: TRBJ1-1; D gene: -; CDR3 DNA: TGTGCCAGCAGTTTTGTCCAGGTACAGACTGAAGCTTTCTTT; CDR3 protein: CASSFVQVQTEAFF
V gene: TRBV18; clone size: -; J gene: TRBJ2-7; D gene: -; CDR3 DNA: TGTGCCAGCTCACCGGACATGAATGAGCAGTACTTC; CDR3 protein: CASSPDMNEQYF
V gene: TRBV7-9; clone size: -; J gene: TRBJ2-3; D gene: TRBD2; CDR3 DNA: TGTGCCAGCAGCTTAGGCGGGAGGGCCGGGACAGATACGCAGTATTTT; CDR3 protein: CASSLGGRAGTDTQYF
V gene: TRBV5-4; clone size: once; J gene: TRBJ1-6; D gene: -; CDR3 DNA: TGTGCCAGCAGCGCCGGACGGACATCGGATAATTCACCCCTCCACTTT; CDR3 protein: CASSAGRTSDNSPLHF